The sequence of this T cell receptor beta chain was determined in a study of cytomegalovirus exposure and HLA in healthy donors. The CDR3 sequence is 14 residues long. V gave up 5 bases and J gave up 4 bases; unmatched junction bases: 6. From germline, CDR1 is MDHEN and CDR2 SYDVKM. On this clone itself: Its specificity is unknown.

The study, taken as a whole, reports: Follow-up analysis later connected one missense variant in DCLRE1C with trimming of TCR beta V- and J-genes. Presence/absence analyses took donor sequencing depth as roughly uniform. CMV antigen specificity was confirmed in vitro for a few CMV-associated chains.

The study ran its PCR with 60 Vbeta and 13 Jbeta primers. Profiled with immunoSEQ multiplex PCR; TCRdb holds only in-frame clones, not every one. Among over 150,000 clones, just under 75% were seen once, and the ten largest hold 4.5% to 5.5%. What was sequenced was PBMCs. This chain uses TRBV28 with TRBJ1-2; 8 nucleotides align to TRBD1. The sequence was obtained from a man aged 30-40 years in good health and CMV-seropositive. CDR3 sequence (DNA): TGTGCCAGCAGTCCCCCCGACAGGGGCTATGGCTACACCTTC. Protein sequence: CASSPPDRGYGYTF.